The sequence of this TCR beta chain was determined in a study of OX40 agonist ivuxolimab in advanced cancers. Turning to the study itself: A male proportion of just over 80% was recorded, with mean age approximately 57 years and range about 23 to 90.

Trimming removed 5 bases at V and 1 base at J, with 9 bases between. The CDR3 covers 13 residues. In germline, CDR1 is SGHTA, CDR2 FQGNSA. This clone was counted only a few times. Its target is not known. TCRdb keeps only in-frame clones here, not all; method: immunoSEQ multiplex PCR. The top ten hold 0.33% of the sample, which has tens of thousands of clones, nearly 90% seen once. Enrollment shut out patients with autoimmune disease history or systemic immunosuppression. Whole-study results and caveats: By week 6 at 0.1 to 3.0 mg/kg, blood CD4+ and CD8+ T cells had expanded clonally.

The chain has TRBV7-2 and TRBJ2-7; D is uncertain. This receptor was obtained from an adult with an advanced solid tumor such as melanoma, head and neck, liver or kidney cancer. The sample was CD4+ or CD8+ T cells sorted from blood, taken in a trial of the OX40 agonist ivuxolimab. The CDR3 is CASSPEVSYEQYF. Written as DNA, the CDR3 is TGTGCCAGCAGCCCCGAGGTTTCCTACGAGCAGTACTTC.